The 21 T cell receptor beta chains presented below share a single source sample, sequenced in a study of PD-1 blockade in classical Hodgkin lymphoma. Every one of the patients relapsed after autologous stem cell transplantation (brentuximab vedotin exposure was variable). The method was immunoSEQ multiplex PCR; TCRdb's version includes in-frame clones alone and lacks a portion of them. The sample has tens of thousands of clones, almost 90% seen once; the top ten hold more than 6.5%. Sequenced material: peripheral blood mononuclear cells (PBMCs), taken before the second cycle of nivolumab. These receptor sequences come from a human donor with classical Hodgkin lymphoma.

The chain joins TRBV12-1 to TRBJ2-1. TRBV12-1 is an annotated pseudogene. The CDR3 extends over 15 amino acids. The CDR3 protein is CASSFFIDHWNEQFF. Written as DNA, the CDR3 is TGTGCCAGCAGCTTCTTTATCGACCACTGGAATGAGCAGTTCTTC.

This clone was counted only a few times. The V gene is TRBV21-1, the J gene TRBJ2-6; TRBD2, as called in the table, went unchecked against the DNA. TRBV21-1 is a recognized pseudogene. The CDR3 is made up of 17 amino acids. The CDR3 sequence is CASSNGGAVAGANVLTF. The CDR3 coding sequence is TGTGCCAGCAGCAACGGGGGGGCTGTAGCTGGGGCCAACGTCCTGACTTTC.

CDR3 in amino acids: CASSERIMNTEAFF. The CDR3 region has the DNA TGTGCCAGCAGTGAACGTATAATGAACACTGAAGCTTTCTTT. The V and J genes are TRBV6-1 and TRBJ1-1; D is uncertain. Trimming shortened V by 2 bases and J by 0 bases, and 7 bases separated the two germline ends. This CDR3 comprises 14 residues. CDR1 is MNHNS and CDR2 is SASEGT in the germline V gene.

V usage is TRBV7-9 and J usage is TRBJ2-4; either TRBD1 or TRBD2 may supply D (5 bases each). The CDR3 extends over 15 amino acids. The ends were cut back, 0 bases at V and 4 bases at J, with 10 bases in the middle. CDR1 and CDR2 from the germline V gene are SEHNR and FQNEAQ (reference sequence). DNA of the CDR3: TGTGCCAGCAGCTTAGCGGGGGTAGGGAAAAACATTCAGTACTTC. It translates to CASSLAGVGKNIQYF.

The chain combines TRBV29-1 with TRBJ2-7; TRBD2 agrees at 9 bases. Trimming removed 4 bases from V and 7 bases from J; junction bases left unmatched: 8. From germline, CDR1 is SQVTM and CDR2 ANQGSEA. This CDR3 is 13 amino acids long. The CDR3 protein is CSVGAGGPEEQYF. For the CDR3, the DNA is TGCAGCGTTGGGGCGGGAGGGCCGGAGGAGCAGTACTTC.

Concerning this clone itself: Compared with germline, one end of the junction differs, possibly owing to a read error. V usage is TRBV18 and J usage is TRBJ2-1; D might be TRBD2 (5 bases). CDR3 length: 16 amino acids. CDR1 is KGHSH and CDR2 is LQKENI in the germline V gene. The CDR3 reads CTSSPLNPGLTGEQFF. Here the CDR3 DNA reads TGTACCAGCTCACCGCTCAACCCTGGACTCACGGGTGAGCAGTTCTTC.

J is TRBJ1-2 and V is TRBV5-4, with a possible D match to TRBD1 (6 bases). The V end was cut by 0 bases, the J end by 4 bases, with 13 bases between. The germline CDR1 and CDR2 sequences are SGHNT and YYREEE (reference sequence). The CDR3 consists of 15 residues. CDR3 residues: CASSLGGGSAYGYTF. The CDR3 DNA follows: TGTGCCAGCAGCTTGGGAGGGGGGTCGGCCTATGGCTACACCTTC. Based on the CDR3 plus reference TRBV5-4 and TRBJ1-2, the full variable domain is ETGVTQSPTHLIKTRGQQVTLRCSSQSGHNTVSWYQQALGQGPQFIFQYYREEENGRGNFPPRFSGLQFPNYSSELNVNALELDDSALYLCASSLGGGSAYGYTFGSGTRLTVV.

The chain employs TRBV5-6 and TRBJ2-1, with D maybe TRBD1 (6 bases). V lost 2 bases to trimming and J lost 5 bases, with 11 bases between them. In germline, CDR1 is SGHDT, CDR2 YYEEEE. This CDR3 has 14 amino acids. DNA of the CDR3: TGTGCCAGCAGCTTCCCGGGACATAACAATGAGCAGTTCTTC. This sequence encodes CASSFPGHNNEQFF.

V usage is TRBV11-3 and J usage is TRBJ2-1, with D unclear. CDR3 length: 14 amino acids. Trimming removed 3 bases from V and 0 bases from J, with 6 bases in between. Germline values: CDR1 SGHNT, CDR2 YENEEA. Here the CDR3 DNA reads TGTGCCAGCAGCTTGGGTAGCTCCTACAATGAGCAGTTCTTC. It is translated as CASSLGSSYNEQFF. Supplemented by reference TRBV11-3 and TRBJ2-1, the full variable domain reads EAGVVQSPRYKIIEKKQPVAFWCNPISGHNTLYWYLQNLGQGPELLIRYENEEAVDDSQLPKDRFSAERLKGVDSTLKIQPAELGDSAVYLCASSLGSSYNEQFFGPGTRLTVL.

CDR3 sequence reads: CATSRARGTDRGFKTGELFF. CDR3 sequence (DNA): TGTGCCACCAGCAGAGCAAGAGGGACGGACAGGGGATTTAAAACCGGGGAGCTGTTTTTT. The chain carries TRBV15 and TRBJ2-2; 9 bases map to TRBD1. Germline values: CDR1 LNHNV, CDR2 YYDKDF (reference sequence). This CDR3 spans 20 amino acids. Losses at the gene ends were 1 base for V and 5 bases for J; bases not matched to a gene: 17.

Only one count was recorded for this clone. V and J are TRBV2 and TRBJ2-5, with D uncertain. With the DNA end fitting TRBJ2-7 better, the J assignment may be wrong. The CDR3 is 15 amino acids. In germline, CDR1 is SNHLY, CDR2 FYNNEI. The DNA for the CDR3 is TGTGCCAGCAGTGAGGTTCCGGCGTTTCGGAACGAGCAGTACTTC. Protein: CASSEVPAFRNEQYF.

The chain carries TRBV6-5 and TRBJ2-7; D call uncertain. Germline values: CDR1 MNHEY, CDR2 SVGAGI. This CDR3 has 11 residues. V was pared by 7 bases and J by 4 bases, with 8 bases between. The CDR3 is CASTEPYEQYF. The CDR3 DNA reads as TGTGCCAGCACTGAACCTTACGAGCAGTACTTC.

The V call is TRBV7-3, the J call TRBJ2-3; 8 bases match TRBD1. This CDR3 spans 15 amino acids. V was clipped by 5 bases and J by 0 bases; unmatched bases: 4. The V gene's germline CDR1 is SGHTA and CDR2 FQGTGA. CDR3 amino acids: CASSKQGGSTDTQYF. Written as DNA, the CDR3 is TGTGCCAGCAGCAAACAGGGGGGAAGCACAGATACGCAGTATTTT.

V gene TRBV5-4 combines with J gene TRBJ2-5; 13 nucleotides agree with TRBD2. V lost 4 bases and J lost 2; bases outside the gene matches: 5. The CDR3 is made up of 16 amino acids. Germline V gene lookup returns CDR1 SGHNT and CDR2 YYREEE (reference sequence). The DNA for the CDR3 is TGTGCCAGCAGCCGCCAGGGACTAGCGGGACAAGAGACCCAGTACTTC. Amino acid sequence: CASSRQGLAGQETQYF.

The chain couples TRBV9 to TRBJ2-2; TRBD2 agrees at 13 bases. Germline CDR1 reads SGDLS; CDR2 reads YYNGEE. After removal of 4 bases from V and 4 bases from J, the junction contained 7 bases not matched to a gene. CDR3 size: 17 residues. The DNA of the CDR3 is TGTGCCAGCAGCCCCAGGGGACTAGCGGGAAGCACCGGGGAGCTGTTTTTT. Protein: CASSPRGLAGSTGELFF.

V and J are TRBV19 and TRBJ1-2, with a tentative D call TRBD1 (5 bases). This CDR3 region has 14 residues. Trimming removed 4 bases from V and 5 bases from J, with 14 bases in between. CDR1 is LNHDA and CDR2 is SQIVND in the germline V gene (reference sequence). DNA for the CDR3: TGTGCCAGTAGTACGGACATCCTTGTTTATGGCTACACCTTC. This translates into CASSTDILVYGYTF.

This clone has a single count. This sequence joins TRBV7-9 and TRBJ2-5; possibly TRBD1 or TRBD2 for D (6 bases each). This CDR3 is built from 14 residues. Trimming took off 1 base at V and 5 bases at J, with 11 bases between the two ends. Looked up from germline, CDR1 is SEHNR and CDR2 is FQNEAQ (reference sequence). CDR3 sequence: CASSLVGGKETQYF. In DNA form, the CDR3 reads TGTGCCAGCAGCTTAGTGGGGGGCAAGGAGACCCAGTACTTC.

V is TRBV19 and J is TRBJ2-5; 13 bases align to TRBD2. With the DNA end fitting TRBJ2-7 better, the J assignment may be wrong. The CDR3 spans 18 residues. Germline loops: CDR1 LNHDA, CDR2 SQIVND (reference sequence). The CDR3 DNA sequence: TGTGCCAGTAGTATATCGGGACTAGCGGGACCACCCCCCTACGAGCAGTACTTC. The encoded protein is CASSISGLAGPPPYEQYF.

The genes are TRBV19 and TRBJ1-4, with a possible D match to TRBD1 (5 bases). The germline CDR1 and CDR2 sequences are LNHDA and SQIVND (reference sequence). Trimming took 3 bases from V and 9 from J, leaving 14 bases between them. This CDR3 spans 14 amino acids. CDR3 in amino acids: CASSIFAQDKKLFF. For the CDR3, the DNA is TGTGCCAGTAGTATCTTTGCCCAGGACAAAAAACTGTTTTTT. Using reference TRBV19 and TRBJ1-4 for the parts outside the CDR3, the full variable domain is DGGITQSPKYLFRKEGQNVTLSCEQNLNHDAMYWYRQDPGQGLRLIYYSQIVNDFQKGDIAEGYSVSREKKESFPLTVTSAQKNPTAFYLCASSIFAQDKKLFFGSGTQLSVL.

Written as DNA, the CDR3 is TGTGCCAGTAGTAAAATCCGCGGGAGTTTCGATGAGCAGTTCTTC. Protein product: CASSKIRGSFDEQFF. The chain joins TRBV19 to TRBJ2-1; TRBD2 matches at 7 bases. Germline assignment: CDR1 LNHDA and CDR2 SQIVND (reference sequence). CDR3 length: 15 residues. V shed 4 bases and J 8 bases; nucleotides not matched to a gene: 11.

The chain couples TRBV13 to TRBJ2-5, with 8 bases fitting TRBD2. The J call is in doubt because the DNA end fits TRBJ2-7 better. The CDR3 extends over 15 amino acids. Germline V CDR1 and CDR2: PRHDT, FYEKMQ (reference sequence). CDR3 coding DNA: TGTGCCAGCAGCTTATTGTTCGCGGGAGGACACGAGCAGTACTTC. Translated, it gives CASSLLFAGGHEQYF.